Presented here are 30 T cell receptor beta chains from one specimen sequenced in a study of PD-1 blockade in classical Hodgkin lymphoma (dated by TCRdb to 2018 to 2020). The protocol used for the library was the immunoSEQ multiplex PCR assay. This is the immuneACCESS table as TCRdb keeps it, with only in-frame sequences that have V and J called. A part of the clones is gone; compared with another copy, unresolved V genes explain less than half, and the rest is unexplained. The sample table contains several thousand clones; only one count was recorded for about 87% of them. The ten biggest clones cover roughly 24% of the sample. The sample's time point label, decoded: cycle 4 day 1 (C4D1), after less than 7 weeks of nivolumab. Relapse after autologous stem cell transplantation had occurred in all trial patients, and cohorts A, B and C were distinguished by prior brentuximab vedotin exposure. The sample here was peripheral blood mononuclear cells (PBMCs), taken before the fourth cycle of nivolumab. The source is a human donor with classical Hodgkin lymphoma.

Written as DNA, the CDR3 is TGTGCCAGTAGCGTTCGACAGGGCCCGTCCACCGGGGAGCTGTTTTTT. Protein product: CASSVRQGPSTGELFF. The chain combines TRBV19 with TRBJ2-2, with TRBD1 matching 7 bases. J gave up 4 bases and V 6 bases, and 11 bases lay outside the gene matches. The CDR3 is 16 residues long. Germline values: CDR1 LNHDA, CDR2 SQIVND (reference sequence).

V usage is TRBV7-3 and J usage is TRBJ1-6; D not resolved. This CDR3 is built from 15 residues. The germline V gene encodes CDR1 SGHTA and CDR2 FQGTGA. With 5 bases removed from V and 7 bases from J, the gap between germline ends came to 15 bases. DNA of the CDR3: TGTGCCAGCAGCCTGATGGGCGGTGAGAATTCACCCCTCCACTTT. Protein product: CASSLMGGENSPLHF.

This clone was counted once. The gene calls are TRBV29-1 and TRBJ1-2, with no clear D. V was shortened by 7 bases and J by 3 bases, with 15 bases between the two germline ends. Germline V gene data show CDR1 as SQVTM and CDR2 as ANQGSEA. The CDR3 has 13 residues. CDR3 loop: CSALIGNDYGYTF. DNA for the CDR3: TGCAGCGCACTAATTGGCAACGACTATGGCTACACCTTC.

The chain is built from TRBV9 and TRBJ2-1, with TRBD1 identical over 8 bases. Germline CDR1 SGDLS, CDR2 YYNGEE. J gave up 5 bases and V 2 bases, and 6 bases lay outside the gene matches. The CDR3 contains 15 residues. The CDR3 protein is CASSVQGASHNEQFF. CDR3 bases: TGTGCCAGCAGCGTCCAGGGGGCTTCTCACAATGAGCAGTTCTTC.

The table lists this clone with a few counts. V usage is TRBV25-1 and J usage is TRBJ2-7, with D unresolved. The CDR3 consists of 12 residues. V was pared by 2 bases and J by 3 bases, with 5 bases between. Per the germline V gene, CDR1 is MGHDK and CDR2 is SYGVNS. The CDR3 sequence: CASSEEFYEQYF. Here the CDR3 DNA reads TGTGCCAGCAGTGAAGAGTTCTACGAGCAGTACTTC.

The rearrangement uses TRBV18 and TRBJ1-4; 8 nucleotides agree with TRBD1. This CDR3 has 15 residues. Per the germline V gene, CDR1 is KGHSH and CDR2 is LQKENI. V gave up 5 bases and J gave up 5 bases; unmatched junction bases: 7. CDR3 nucleotide sequence: TGTGCCAGCTCATTGATGGACAGGGAGAATGAAAAACTGTTTTTT. It codes for CASSLMDRENEKLFF.

This clone has only one observation. This sequence joins TRBV28 and TRBJ1-2; a possible D gene is TRBD1 (5 bases). Germline V lookup: CDR1 MDHEN, CDR2 SYDVKM. V was pared by 1 base and J by 3 bases, with 9 bases between. This CDR3 is 14 amino acids long. In DNA form, the CDR3 reads TGTGCCAGCAGTTTATTGGGGGGAGACTATGGCTACACCTTC. Translating it yields CASSLLGGDYGYTF.

The V and J genes are TRBV7-2 and TRBJ1-1; possible D gene TRBD1, 6 bases. Trimming removed 5 bases from V and 6 bases from J, with 10 bases in between. CDR1 and CDR2 from the germline V gene are SGHTA and FQGNSA. CDR3 length equals 12 residues. DNA for the CDR3: TGTGCCAGCAGCACGGACAGTTCTGAAGCTTTCTTT. It translates to CASSTDSSEAFF. The full variable domain, rest sourced from reference TRBV7-2 and TRBJ1-1, is GAGVSQSPSNKVTEKGKDVELRCDPISGHTALYWYRQSLGQGLEFLIYFQGNSAPDKSGLPSDRFSAERTGGSVSTLTIQRTQQEDSAVYLCASSTDSSEAFFGQGTRLTVV.

This chain links TRBV18 with TRBJ1-1; D unresolved. The CDR3 is 14 amino acids. V was clipped by 2 bases and J by 5 bases, with 12 bases between them. Germline-derived CDR1 and CDR2 are KGHSH and LQKENI. The CDR3 bases are TGTGCCAGCTCACCAGGGTCCCCTAGGACTGAAGCTTTCTTT. It codes for CASSPGSPRTEAFF.

V gene TRBV10-1 combines with J gene TRBJ1-1; no reliable D call. Germline CDR1 is WNHNN and CDR2 is SYGVQD (reference sequence). V lost 0 bases, J lost 8 bases, and 10 bases lay in between. The CDR3 contains 13 residues. The CDR3 nucleotides read TGCGCCAGCAGTGAGTCAGCAAGGACGGAAGCTTTCTTT. As protein: CASSESARTEAFF.

A single count supports this clone. The chain carries TRBV7-2 and TRBJ2-3; no clear D gene. Germline assignment: CDR1 SGHTA and CDR2 FQGNSA. Trimming pared 5 bases from V and 1 base from J, leaving 13 bases between. The CDR3 totals 15 residues. The CDR3 is CASSPDSLGTDTQYF. As DNA, the CDR3 is TGTGCCAGCAGCCCCGACTCTCTAGGCACAGATACGCAGTATTTT.

This sequence joins TRBV13 and TRBJ1-1; the D is unclear. V shed 4 bases and J shed 0 bases, with 6 bases lying between them. Germline-derived CDR1 and CDR2 are PRHDT and FYEKMQ (reference sequence). The CDR3 has 13 amino acids. Here the CDR3 DNA reads TGTGCCAGCAGCTCGATGTTGAACACTGAAGCTTTCTTT. Encoded protein: CASSSMLNTEAFF. Complete variable domain (other parts from reference TRBV13 and TRBJ1-1): AAGVIQSPRHLIKEKRETATLKCYPIPRHDTVYWYQQGPGQDPQFLISFYEKMQSDKGSIPDRFSAQQFSDYHSELNMSSLELGDSALYFCASSSMLNTEAFFGQGTRLTVV.

This clone was seen only once. The chain employs TRBV10-2 and TRBJ1-2; D unresolved. CDR1 is WSHSY, CDR2 SAAADI, per germline. The CDR3 has 14 residues. Trimming removed 6 bases from V and 2 bases from J, with 13 bases in between. The CDR3 sequence is CASSPLEGNYGYTF. CDR3 coding DNA: TGCGCCAGCAGCCCTCTTGAGGGAAACTATGGCTACACCTTC.

The genes are TRBV15 and TRBJ2-3, with D perhaps matching TRBD2 (5 bases). With 3 bases removed from V and 3 bases from J, the gap between germline ends came to 7 bases. CDR1 is LNHNV and CDR2 is YYDKDF in the germline V gene (reference sequence). There are 13 residues in the CDR3. This CDR3 is CATSRIATDTQYF. The CDR3 DNA reads TGTGCCACCAGCAGGATAGCGACAGATACGCAGTATTTT.

This chain links TRBV6-5 with TRBJ2-2, with a weak D call TRBD2 (5 bases). The germline V gene has CDR1 MNHEY and CDR2 SVGAGI. V gave up 2 bases and J gave up 0 bases, with 7 bases separating them. This CDR3 region has 15 residues. The CDR3 reads CASSYVASNTGELFF. CDR3 bases: TGTGCCAGCAGTTACGTAGCGTCGAACACCGGGGAGCTGTTTTTT.

Only one count was recorded for this clone. This chain connects TRBV7-9 to TRBJ1-4; tentative D call: TRBD1 (5 bases). V was trimmed by 7 bases and J by 5 bases, leaving 17 bases between them. CDR1 is SEHNR, CDR2 FQNEAQ, per germline (reference sequence). The CDR3 has 15 amino acids. The CDR3 region has the DNA TGTGCCAGCAACCGAGGGGCAGGCTTGAATGAAAAACTGTTTTTT. Its protein product is CASNRGAGLNEKLFF.

This chain links TRBV27 with TRBJ1-2, with no clear D. Germline CDR1 reads MNHEY; CDR2 reads SMNVEV (reference sequence). The V and J ends lost 0 bases and 1 base respectively, with 15 bases between them. The CDR3 sequence is 17 residues long. The CDR3 sequence is CASSLSGRVSGNYGYTF. DNA for the CDR3: TGTGCCAGCAGTTTATCGGGCAGAGTGAGCGGTAACTATGGCTACACCTTC.

This clone was observed a single time. This chain joins TRBV5-6 and TRBJ1-2; 7 positions agree with TRBD1. The ends lost 4 bases at V and 4 bases at J; junction bases unmatched: 7. The CDR3 is 14 residues long. The germline gives CDR1 SGHDT, CDR2 YYEEEE. The CDR3 is CASSVEQGFYGYTF. The DNA for the CDR3 is TGTGCCAGCAGCGTTGAACAGGGGTTCTATGGCTACACCTTC.

The chain couples TRBV18 to TRBJ1-2; TRBD1 might be the D (5 bases). The germline V gene has CDR1 KGHSH and CDR2 LQKENI. V lost 3 bases, J lost 3 bases, and 14 bases lay in between. This CDR3 has 15 residues. CDR3 in amino acids: CASSPQGGADYGYTF. For the CDR3, the DNA is TGTGCCAGCTCACCGCAGGGTGGTGCCGACTATGGCTACACCTTC.

The V and J genes are TRBV19 and TRBJ1-1; D not certain. CDR3 length: 13 amino acids. CDR1 is LNHDA, CDR2 SQIVND, per germline (reference sequence). V was pared by 3 bases and J by 6 bases, with 11 bases between. CDR3 DNA sequence: TGTGCCAGTAGTATTCTGCTTTCGCCTGAAGCTTTCTTT. Protein sequence: CASSILLSPEAFF.

The chain is built from TRBV7-9 and TRBJ1-2; perhaps TRBD1 as D (6 bases). Germline V gene sequence: CDR1 SEHNR, CDR2 FQNEAQ (reference sequence). The CDR3 is 15 amino acids. V was cut by 5 bases and J by 8 bases, with 21 bases left in between. The CDR3 region has the DNA TGTGCCAGCAGCCCCTTTGACGGGGGCTCATTCGGCTACACCTTC. It translates to CASSPFDGGSFGYTF.

J is TRBJ2-3 and V is TRBV27; tentative D call: TRBD1 (6 bases). The CDR3 spans 13 residues. V was cut by 5 bases and J by 5 bases, with 11 bases left in between. Germline V lookup: CDR1 MNHEY, CDR2 SMNVEV (reference sequence). This CDR3 reads CASSRQDLDTQYF. The CDR3 bases are TGTGCCAGCAGTAGACAGGACTTAGATACGCAGTATTTT.

This chain uses TRBV7-9 with TRBJ1-1; unclear D gene. In germline, CDR1 is SEHNR, CDR2 FQNEAQ (reference sequence). The V gene lost 4 bases and the J gene lost 4 bases, with 19 bases spanning the gap. The CDR3 runs to 16 residues. The CDR3 nucleotides read TGTGCCAGCAGCTCGAAAAAGCTGTTGGCCTTCACTGAAGCTTTCTTT. Translated, it gives CASSSKKLLAFTEAFF.

A few counts support this clone. This rearrangement joins TRBV6-5 to TRBJ1-4, with D unclear. Trimming shortened V by 3 bases and J by 5 bases, and 13 bases separated the two germline ends. Germline-derived CDR1 and CDR2 are MNHEY and SVGAGI. The CDR3 has 15 residues. The CDR3 coding sequence is TGTGCCAGCAGTTATGACACCGGCGGGAATGAAAAACTGTTTTTT. This translates into CASSYDTGGNEKLFF.

This chain uses TRBV20-1 with TRBJ1-2; D uncertain. The CDR3 contains 11 residues. Trimming pared 5 bases from V and 1 base from J, leaving 5 bases between. The germline V gene encodes CDR1 DFQATT and CDR2 SNEGSKA (reference sequence). The chain's CDR3 is CSAWINYGYTF. CDR3 in DNA: TGCAGTGCTTGGATTAACTATGGCTACACCTTC.

The genes are TRBV7-3 and TRBJ1-5, with 8 bases identical to TRBD1. V lost 5 bases and J lost 9; bases outside the gene matches: 9. The CDR3 is 14 amino acids. In germline, CDR1 is SGHTA, CDR2 FQGTGA. The CDR3 sequence: CASSPGTGLSPQHF. CDR3 DNA: TGTGCCAGCAGCCCCGGGACAGGTCTATCGCCCCAGCATTTT.

The chain joins TRBV14 to TRBJ1-1; 7 bases line up with TRBD1. Looked up from germline, CDR1 is SGHDN and CDR2 is FVKESK. The CDR3 runs 16 residues. V lost 0 bases to trimming and J lost 1 base; unmatched junction nucleotides: 5. In DNA form, the CDR3 reads TGTGCCAGCAGCCAAGATGAGGACAGGCGGAACACTGAAGCTTTCTTT. Residues: CASSQDEDRRNTEAFF.

The chain recombines TRBV9 with TRBJ2-2; 7 bases line up with TRBD1. Germline V gene data show CDR1 as SGDLS and CDR2 as YYNGEE. This CDR3 contains 16 residues. J gave up 0 bases and V 0 bases, and 2 bases lay outside the gene matches. CDR3: CASSVDGTANTGELFF. The CDR3 nucleotides are TGTGCCAGCAGCGTAGATGGGACAGCGAACACCGGGGAGCTGTTTTTT.

The chain has TRBV10-1 and TRBJ2-1, with 8 bases fitting TRBD2. The germline gives CDR1 WNHNN, CDR2 SYGVQD (reference sequence). V lost 5 bases, J lost 15 bases, and 12 bases stayed unmatched. The CDR3 loop spans 13 amino acids. This CDR3 is CASSPGLGGARFF. In DNA form, the CDR3 reads TGCGCCAGCAGTCCGGGACTAGGAGGGGCTCGGTTCTTC.

This sequence joins TRBV18 and TRBJ1-4; D call uncertain. The CDR3 extends over 11 amino acids. Germline lookup yields CDR1 KGHSH and CDR2 LQKENI. V dropped 6 bases and J dropped 7 bases, with 6 bases sitting between them. CDR3 residues: CASSLGEKLFF. CDR3 bases: TGTGCCAGCTCCCTTGGTGAAAAACTGTTTTTT.